Presented here are 12 T cell receptor beta chains from one specimen sequenced in a study of blood T cells in healthy people across ages. The second PCR ran roughly 7 to 11 cycles with a sample-barcoded 5' primer and J-beta primers. TCRdb recomputed calls from the 5' RACE reads with MiXCR, one row per CDR3 protein. The data show around 620,000 distinct CDR3 sequences, 27% seen once. The sample comprised blood. The receptors were gathered from a woman aged 65 to 85 in good health.

In DNA form, the CDR3 reads TGCAGTGCAACCCCTCTAGCGGGAGGGATCTACGAGCAGTACTTC. Translation: CSATPLAGGIYEQYF. This chain joins TRBV20-1 and TRBJ2-7, with TRBD2 identical over 12 bases. J was trimmed by 3 bases and V by 6 bases; bases with no gene match: 9. Germline CDR1 is DFQATT and CDR2 is SNEGSKA (reference sequence). This CDR3 is built from 15 residues.

The chain combines TRBV14 with TRBJ2-5, with 8 bases that match TRBD2. The length of the CDR3 is 15 residues. The trim removed 1 base at V and 11 bases at J, leaving 12 bases unmatched. Germline V gives CDR1 SGHDN, CDR2 FVKESK. The CDR3 region has the DNA TGTGCCAGCAGCCAAGTGGTAGCGGGACTGGGGGAGCAGTACTTC. It codes for CASSQVVAGLGEQYF. The full variable domain, its missing parts supplied by reference TRBV14 and TRBJ2-5, is EAGVTQFPSHSVIEKGQTVTLRCDPISGHDNLYWYRRVMGKEIKFLLHFVKESKQDESGMPNNRFLAERTGGTYSTLKVQPAELEDSGVYFCASSQVVAGLGEQYFGPGTRLLVL.

This clonotype was recorded a few times. J is TRBJ1-6 and V is TRBV7-6; D is uncertain. The CDR3 spans 17 residues. CDR1 SGHVS and CDR2 FNYEAQ come from the germline V gene. V dropped 5 bases and J dropped 7 bases, with 21 bases sitting between them. CDR3 amino acids: CASSPRLLGSGNSPLHF. For the CDR3, the DNA is TGTGCCAGCAGCCCCCGGTTGCTGGGGTCGGGGAATTCACCCCTCCACTTT.

This clonotype has at least ten counts. V and J are TRBV19 and TRBJ2-1; 9 bases align to TRBD1. With V trimmed by 6 bases and J by 3 bases, 6 bases remained unmatched. CDR3 length: 15 residues. Germline V lookup: CDR1 LNHDA, CDR2 SQIVND (reference sequence). CDR3 sequence (DNA): TGTGCCAGTAGCCCCGGACAGGGGAACTACAATGAGCAGTTCTTC. Encoded protein: CASSPGQGNYNEQFF.

This chain uses TRBV27 with TRBJ1-6; D remains unclear. The V end lost 6 bases, the J end lost 0 bases, and 6 bases lay between the germline ends. Per germline, CDR1 MNHEY and CDR2 SMNVEV (reference sequence). CDR3 length equals 14 residues. Here the CDR3 DNA reads TGTGCCAGCAGCAACAGCTCCTATAATTCACCCCTCCACTTT. It yields the protein CASSNSSYNSPLHF.

On this clonotype itself: This clone may be a read error of a much larger clone one base away. The chain has TRBV20-1 and TRBJ2-7, with unresolved D. The V and J ends lost 6 bases and 3 bases respectively, with 9 bases between them. The CDR3 has 11 residues. Per the germline V gene, CDR1 is DFQATT and CDR2 is SNEGSKA (reference sequence). CDR3 sequence (DNA): TGCAGTGCCGAGGACCTCTACGAGCAGTACTTC. It yields the protein CSAEDLYEQYF.

This rearrangement joins TRBV12-3 or TRBV12-4 to TRBJ1-2, with a possible D match to TRBD1 (5 bases). Deletions cut 4 bases from V and 8 bases from J, with 14 bases between. This CDR3 is 13 amino acids long. In DNA form, the CDR3 reads TGTGCCAGCAGTTCCCGGACATTAACGGGCTACACCTTC. Encoded protein: CASSSRTLTGYTF.

The table lists this clonotype with a few counts. The J gene is TRBJ2-3, the V gene TRBV7-2, with 11 bases aligning to TRBD1. This CDR3 region has 17 residues. Unmatched junction bases numbered 10, after V lost 1 base and J lost 7 bases. The germline V gene has CDR1 SGHTA and CDR2 FQGNSA. The CDR3: CASSLEWTGGAKNTQYF. CDR3 bases: TGTGCCAGCAGCTTAGAGTGGACAGGGGGCGCAAAGAATACGCAGTATTTT.

The V call is TRBV7-2, the J call TRBJ1-3; the D gene is possibly TRBD1 (6 bases). V lost 3 bases and J 0 bases, leaving 12 bases between the germline ends. The CDR3 is 16 amino acids. Per germline, CDR1 SGHTA and CDR2 FQGNSA. CDR3 sequence: CASSFGTSLSGNTIYF. Here the CDR3 DNA reads TGTGCCAGCAGCTTCGGGACATCCCTCTCTGGAAACACCATATATTTT.

This clonotype was found a few times. V usage is TRBV5-6 and J usage is TRBJ1-5; 8 positions match TRBD1. The trim removed 4 bases at V and 3 bases at J, leaving 9 bases unmatched. Germline CDR1 reads SGHDT; CDR2 reads YYEEEE. CDR3 size: 16 residues. This CDR3 is CASSALSDRANQPQHF. CDR3 sequence (DNA): TGTGCCAGCAGCGCCCTTTCGGACAGGGCCAATCAGCCCCAGCATTTT.

The V call is TRBV18, the J call TRBJ1-2; D unresolved. The CDR3 extends over 15 amino acids. Per germline, CDR1 KGHSH and CDR2 LQKENI. Trimming removed 3 bases at V and 2 bases at J, with 13 bases between. CDR3 nucleotide sequence: TGTGCCAGCTCACCTCTTGGCGGGATAAACTATGGCTACACCTTC. Translating gives CASSPLGGINYGYTF.

Details on this clonotype: A much more abundant neighbour one base away suggests this may be a read error. It is likely a read error, because the conserved phenylalanine at the end of the CDR3 is missing. This chain joins TRBV27 and TRBJ2-5; the match to TRBD1 covers 7 bases. The germline V gene has CDR1 MNHEY and CDR2 SMNVEV (reference sequence). The CDR3 consists of 14 residues. Trimming removed 5 bases from V and 2 bases from J; junction bases left unmatched: 5. This CDR3 is CASSRTGLQETQYL. The CDR3 bases are TGTGCCAGCAGTCGGACAGGTCTACAAGAGACCCAGTACCTC.